These 2 T cell receptor beta chains originate from one sample sequenced in a study of blood T cell repertoires in COVID-19. Here immunoSEQ multiplex PCR was the method, and the copy in TCRdb shows in-frame clones only, minus some. The top ten hold roughly 7.6% of the sample, which has about 210,000 clones, around 80% seen once. The specimen was peripheral blood. The receptors come from a woman at least 80 years old with COVID-19, enrolled during active disease.

The V call is TRBV9, the J call TRBJ1-2; unclear D gene. Germline V lookup: CDR1 SGDLS, CDR2 YYNGEE. The CDR3 is 13 residues long. V was clipped by 4 bases and J by 7 bases, with 14 bases between them. The CDR3 region has the DNA TGTGCCAGCAGCCGTCTGAGCCCCCTTGGCTACACCTTC. As protein: CASSRLSPLGYTF.

The chain carries TRBV5-1 and TRBJ2-2, with D perhaps matching TRBD2 (5 bases). Germline loops: CDR1 SGHRS, CDR2 YFSETQ. The CDR3 spans 15 residues. Trimming pared 5 bases from V and 4 bases from J, leaving 15 bases between. The CDR3 spells CASRRRPAGTGELFF. Here the CDR3 DNA reads TGCGCCAGCAGACGGCGGCCTGCGGGCACCGGGGAGCTGTTTTTT.